These T cell receptor beta chains were read from a single sample in a study of Graves' ophthalmopathy and Graves' hyperthyroidism. TCRdb redid the calling of the multiplex PCR reads with MiXCR, one entry per CDR3 protein. The sample comprises 500,000 to 700,000 distinct CDR3 sequences, about 40% of which are singletons, and about 4.6% rests with the top ten. The specimen sequenced was peripheral blood or thyroid tissue (not recorded which). The receptor source for this set is an adult man with Graves' hyperthyroidism. Each CDR3 is given with its conserved first and last residue. The D gene is left open where the match is weak. Not every row has a clone size; where given, it reads once, few, many or a size class.

.	.	TRBV29-1	TRBJ1-2	CSPGRSGGNGYGYTF	TGCAGCCCAGGGAGGAGCGGTGGGAACGGCTATGGCTACACCTTC
few	.	TRBV27	TRBJ1-2	CASSQRNIRGEGYTF	TGTGCCAGCAGCCAAAGAAACATCAGGGGTGAGGGCTACACCTTC
.	.	TRBV24-1	TRBJ2-3	CATSDRLTDTQYF	TGTGCCACCAGTGACAGGCTCACAGATACGCAGTATTTT
.	.	TRBV2	TRBJ1-3	CASSDGALYF	TGTGCCAGCAGTGACGGGGCCTTATATTTT
few	.	TRBV7-2	TRBJ2-3	CASSSGRLQHWATDTQYF	TGTGCCAGCAGCTCGGGAAGACTTCAACACTGGGCCACAGATACGCAGTATTTT
.	.	TRBV14	TRBJ1-2	CASSLLDRGHGYTF	TGTGCCAGCAGCCTATTGGACAGAGGACATGGCTACACCTTC
many	.	TRBV7-2	TRBJ1-5	CASSLPPARRQPQHF	TGTGCCAGCAGCCTGCCCCCAGCCAGGCGTCAGCCCCAGCATTTT
many	TRBD2	TRBV10-2	TRBJ2-7	CASRRTSGRGYEQYF	TGCGCCAGCCGCCGGACTAGCGGGAGGGGGTACGAGCAGTACTTC
.	.	TRBV29-1	TRBJ2-5	CSVGSQESQYF	TGCAGCGTAGGATCCCAAGAGAGCCAGTACTTC
.	.	TRBV19	TRBJ1-4	CASSEAGYDEKLFF	TGTGCCAGTAGCGAAGCAGGTTATGATGAAAAACTGTTTTTT
few	.	TRBV4-1	TRBJ1-3	CASSQMGTLNPSSGNTIYF	TGCGCCAGCAGCCAAATGGGGACACTCAATCCCTCCTCTGGAAACACCATATATTTT
many	.	TRBV25-1	TRBJ2-2	CASSESGRGNSGELFF	TGTGCCAGCAGTGAATCAGGGAGGGGGAACTCCGGGGAGCTGTTTTTT
.	.	TRBV29-1	TRBJ1-1	CSSYRDTNTEAFF	TGCAGCAGTTACCGGGACACCAACACTGAAGCTTTCTTT
many	.	TRBV25-1	TRBJ1-3	CASSPGSGNTIYF	TGTGCCAGCAGTCCGGGCTCTGGAAACACCATATATTTT
.	TRBD2	TRBV7-9	TRBJ2-1	CASSRAPGTSVDEQFF	TGTGCCAGCAGCCGCGCACCCGGGACTAGCGTCGATGAGCAGTTCTTC
many	.	TRBV29-1	TRBJ1-1	CSVAFFGENTEAFF	TGCAGCGTTGCATTTTTCGGGGAGAACACTGAAGCTTTCTTT
.	.	TRBV15	TRBJ2-7	CATSRVGLNSYEQYF	TGTGCCACCAGCAGAGTGGGACTTAACTCCTACGAGCAGTACTTC
many	.	TRBV7-9	TRBJ1-5	CASSARGNQPQHF	TGTGCCAGCAGCGCCAGGGGCAATCAGCCCCAGCATTTT
many	.	TRBV2	TRBJ1-2	CASSERQGNYGYTF	TGTGCCAGCAGTGAACGGCAGGGTAACTATGGCTACACCTTC
.	.	TRBV29-1	TRBJ2-2	CSVQPGELFF	TGCAGCGTTCAACCAGGGGAGCTGTTTTTT
few	.	TRBV29-1	TRBJ1-2	CSVENPDNYGYTF	TGCAGCGTTGAAAACCCAGACAACTATGGCTACACCTTC
many	.	TRBV5-4	TRBJ2-2	CASSFYLNTGELFF	TGTGCCAGCAGTTTCTACCTGAACACCGGGGAGCTGTTTTTT
.	.	TRBV7-9	TRBJ2-3	CASSYLGTDTQYF	TGTGCCAGCAGCTACCTGGGAACAGATACGCAGTATTTT
.	.	TRBV19	TRBJ1-5	CASRSRDLSNQPQHF	TGTGCCAGTAGATCGCGAGATCTCAGCAATCAGCCCCAGCATTTT
few	.	TRBV3-1	TRBJ2-7	CASSQGFNSYEQYF	TGTGCCAGCAGCCAAGGGTTCAACTCCTACGAGCAGTACTTC
.	.	TRBV5-1	TRBJ1-5	CASSLGQSNNQPQHF	TGCGCCAGCAGCTTGGGACAGTCGAACAATCAGCCCCAGCATTTT
.	TRBD2	TRBV24-1	TRBJ2-1	CASGLAAEQFF	TGTGCCAGTGGACTAGCGGCTGAGCAGTTCTTC
few	.	TRBV6-5	TRBJ2-2	CASSQGVGGNTGELFF	TGTGCCAGCAGTCAAGGCGTAGGCGGGAACACCGGGGAGCTGTTTTTT
.	TRBD1	TRBV7-3	TRBJ2-2	CAWSLAGTGAMTGELFF	TGTGCCTGGAGTCTGGCCGGGACAGGGGCCATGACCGGGGAGCTGTTTTTT
.	.	TRBV29-1	TRBJ2-5	CSVEEETQYF	TGCAGCGTTGAAGAGGAGACCCAGTACTTC
few	.	TRBV7-8	TRBJ2-7	CASSFGSGAEQYF	TGTGCCAGCAGCTTCGGGTCGGGGGCCGAGCAGTACTTC
.	.	TRBV20-1	TRBJ2-3	CSARARLDTQYF	TGCAGTGCTAGAGCCAGACTAGATACGCAGTATTTT
.	TRBD2	TRBV20-1	TRBJ2-5	CSARDVSRAGMTRETQYF	TGCAGTGCTAGAGATGTAAGCAGAGCGGGAATGACTAGGGAGACCCAGTACTTC
many	TRBD1	TRBV29-1	TRBJ1-1	CSVKTGGNTEAFF	TGCAGCGTTAAGACAGGGGGGAACACTGAAGCTTTCTTT
many	.	TRBV10-3	TRBJ1-2	CAISEYPGDYGYTF	TGTGCCATCAGTGAATACCCCGGCGACTATGGCTACACCTTC
few	.	TRBV18	TRBJ1-1	CASSLLSERNTEAFF	TGTGCCAGCTCACTTTTGAGTGAGAGGAACACTGAAGCTTTCTTT
many	TRBD1	TRBV7-9	TRBJ2-7	CASSLTGASYEQYF	TGTGCCAGCAGCCTGACAGGGGCCTCCTACGAGCAGTACTTC
many	.	TRBV2	TRBJ1-1	CASSQGSTRAFF	TGTGCCAGCAGTCAAGGGAGTACCAGAGCTTTCTTT
.	.	TRBV5-1	TRBJ1-4	CASSLRPTEKLFF	TGCGCCAGCAGCTTGCGTCCCACTGAAAAACTGTTTTTT
.	.	TRBV6-1	TRBJ1-1	CASSERAGSIRDTEAFF	TGTGCCAGCAGTGAACGGGCAGGGAGTATTCGGGACACTGAAGCTTTCTTT
many	TRBD1	TRBV20-1	TRBJ1-5	CSASVGQGRNQPQHF	TGCAGTGCTAGTGTAGGACAGGGTAGAAATCAGCCCCAGCATTTT
once	.	TRBV19	TRBJ2-7	CASSQAGSSYEQCF	TGTGCCAGTAGTCAGGCAGGAAGCTCCTACGAGCAGTGCTTC
.	.	TRBV29-1	TRBJ1-1	CSVEGRAFF	TGCAGCGTTGAAGGTAGGGCTTTCTTT
many	.	TRBV24-1	TRBJ2-7	CATSDSRGSYEQYF	TGTGCCACCAGTGATTCTCGGGGTTCCTACGAGCAGTACTTC
.	TRBD1	TRBV29-1	TRBJ2-5	CSVEPQGAWETQYF	TGCAGCGTTGAACCCCAGGGGGCGTGGGAGACCCAGTACTTC
many	TRBD2	TRBV20-1	TRBJ2-7	CSASGRGRSYEQYF	TGCAGTGCTAGTGGGAGGGGCCGGTCCTACGAGCAGTACTTC
.	.	TRBV6-1	TRBJ1-2	CASSYSGPGMGDSYTF	TGTGCCAGCAGTTACTCTGGTCCAGGGATGGGGGATAGCTACACCTTC
few	.	TRBV3-1	TRBJ1-1	CASSQGRGAGEAFF	TGTGCCAGCAGCCAAGGTCGGGGGGCGGGTGAAGCTTTCTTT
few	.	TRBV7-9	TRBJ2-1	CASSLGELDIQFF	TGTGCCAGCAGCTTAGGGGAGTTGGACATTCAGTTCTTC
few	.	TRBV27	TRBJ2-7	CASSLMGRASSYEQYF	TGTGCCAGCAGTTTAATGGGCAGGGCGAGCTCCTACGAGCAGTACTTC